This entry describes one T cell receptor beta chain. The data derive from a study of control samples from healthy donors and cancer patients. Only in-frame clones appear in the TCRdb table, and some are missing; sequencing was by immunoSEQ multiplex PCR. The data contain 65,000 to 90,000 clones, roughly 89% of them singletons. The CDR3 is 16 residues long. Germline V CDR1 and CDR2: SGHNT, YYREEE (reference sequence). Deletions cut 2 bases from V and 0 bases from J, with 12 bases between. The chain links TRBV5-4 to TRBJ1-5; no reliable D call. Sequenced input: PBMCs. This sequence originates from a woman aged 45-65 years with colorectal cancer. CDR3 coding DNA: TGTGCCAGCAGCTTTTATCGTCAAAATAGCAATCAGCCCCAGCATTTT. It yields the protein CASSFYRQNSNQPQHF.